A single sample is the source of the 21 T cell receptor beta chains below, sequenced in a study of T-cell memory formation after mild COVID-19. TCRdb called the 5' RACE reads again in MiXCR, with one record for every CDR3 protein. The sample has under 200,000 distinct CDR3 sequences, approximately 13% seen once. The sequencing input was PBMCs or a T cell subset sorted from them (not recorded which). Receptors originate from a man aged 18 to 30 who had mild COVID-19 (a few samples of this study predate the infection). Cell type and time point are not known.

This clonotype was counted only a few times. V and J are TRBV7-2 and TRBJ2-1, with 9 bases lining up with TRBD1. Germline trimming cut 6 bases from V and 10 bases from J; bases unmatched to any gene: 10. The germline gives CDR1 SGHTA, CDR2 FQGNSA. The CDR3 is 14 amino acids. The CDR3 nucleotides are TGTGCCAGCAGTTCCGCCGGACAGGGGCGCGAGCAGTTCTTC. It specifies CASSSAGQGREQFF.

The chain uses TRBV5-1 and TRBJ2-5; 9 bases agree with TRBD1. Looked up from germline, CDR1 is SGHRS and CDR2 is YFSETQ. V gave up 4 bases and J gave up 5 bases; unmatched junction bases: 9. This CDR3 contains 15 residues. CDR3 bases: TGCGCCAGCAGCATCCTAGGACAGGGGATGGAGACCCAGTACTTC. Protein sequence: CASSILGQGMETQYF.

This clonotype was picked up a small number of times. The V and J genes are TRBV12-3 or TRBV12-4 and TRBJ2-3; no reliable D call. Trimming removed 7 bases from V and 0 bases from J, with 8 bases in between. The CDR3 extends over 13 amino acids. In DNA, the CDR3 is TGTGCCAGCATGGCGGCTAGCACAGATACGCAGTATTTT. The encoded protein is CASMAASTDTQYF.

The chain carries TRBV10-3 and TRBJ2-5, with a tentative D call TRBD2 (5 bases). V was shortened by 8 bases and J by 2 bases, with 12 bases between the two germline ends. The CDR3 is 13 amino acids. Germline CDR1 and CDR2: ENHRY and SYGVKD. The CDR3 sequence: CAILRTVQETQYF. The DNA of the CDR3 is TGTGCCATCCTCCGGACTGTTCAAGAGACCCAGTACTTC.

Details on this clonotype: A junction end diverges from the germline sequence, so it may reflect a read error. The chain has TRBV12-3 or TRBV12-4 and TRBJ2-3, with D perhaps TRBD1 or TRBD2 (5 bases each). CDR3 size: 12 residues. CDR3 region: CASSPGTRSPNF. As DNA, the CDR3 is TGTGCCAGCAGTCCCGGGACCCGGTCTCCGAATTTT.

This clonotype was observed a handful of times. The gene calls are TRBV5-1 and TRBJ2-2; TRBD2 aligns across 8 bases. The germline gives CDR1 SGHRS, CDR2 YFSETQ. CDR3 length equals 15 residues. V dropped 2 bases and J dropped 3; count of bases not matched to a gene: 3. DNA for the CDR3: TGCGCCAGCAGCTTACAAGCGGGGGACACCGGGGAGCTGTTTTTT. Protein sequence: CASSLQAGDTGELFF.

This clonotype was found a few times. This chain links TRBV7-9 with TRBJ2-1; 8 bases are shared with TRBD2. Germline trimming cut 3 bases from V and 7 bases from J; bases unmatched to any gene: 11. CDR3 size: 16 residues. CDR1 and CDR2 (germline): SEHNR, FQNEAQ (reference sequence). The CDR3 DNA sequence: TGTGCCAGCAGCTTGTTAGCGGGGCCTATGTCAAATGAGCAGTTCTTC. This gives the protein CASSLLAGPMSNEQFF.

The rearrangement links TRBV9 to TRBJ2-4; the match to TRBD2 covers 11 bases. CDR3 length: 17 residues. V lost 0 bases, J lost 6 bases, and 8 bases stayed unmatched. CDR1 and CDR2 from the germline V gene are SGDLS and YYNGEE. Written as DNA, the CDR3 is TGTGCCAGCAGCGTAGTAGCTAGCGGGGGGCCGGGAAACATTCAGTACTTC. It is translated as CASSVVASGGPGNIQYF.

The V call is TRBV28, the J call TRBJ1-2; the D is unclear. Trimming removed 5 bases from V and 3 bases from J, with 16 bases in between. This CDR3 has 15 amino acids. In germline, CDR1 is MDHEN, CDR2 SYDVKM. In DNA, the CDR3 is TGTGCCAGCAGTGGCCCACAGAAGGGATACTATGGCTACACCTTC. Amino acids: CASSGPQKGYYGYTF.

This clonotype has just a few counts. The chain combines TRBV4-1 with TRBJ2-1; no definite D call. The germline V gene has CDR1 MGHRA and CDR2 YSYEKL. The CDR3 is 14 residues long. V gave up 7 bases and J gave up 6 bases, with 16 bases separating them. CDR3 residues: CASTHPLQTNEQFF. The CDR3 DNA reads as TGCGCCAGCACTCACCCGCTCCAGACCAATGAGCAGTTCTTC.

The sample holds a few counts of this clonotype. The chain joins TRBV29-1 to TRBJ2-5; perhaps TRBD2 as D (5 bases). The CDR3 spans 15 residues. The V and J ends lost 5 bases and 3 bases respectively, with 19 bases between them. Germline V lookup: CDR1 SQVTM, CDR2 ANQGSEA. Here the CDR3 reads CSVRKGLAPEETQYF. CDR3 coding DNA: TGCAGCGTTAGAAAGGGTCTAGCACCGGAAGAGACCCAGTACTTC. Full variable domain (outside the CDR3, taken from reference TRBV29-1 and TRBJ2-5): SAVISQKPSRDICQRGTSLTIQCQVDSQVTMMFWYRQQPGQSLTLIATANQGSEATYESGFVIDKFPISRPNLTFSTLTVSNMSPEDSSIYLCSVRKGLAPEETQYFGPGTRLLVL.

In this sample, this clonotype turned up a few times. This rearrangement joins TRBV11-1 to TRBJ2-2, with D tentatively TRBD1 (6 bases). CDR1 is SGHAT and CDR2 is FQDESV in the germline V gene (reference sequence). V gave up 5 bases and J gave up 7 bases, with 11 bases separating them. CDR3 length equals 13 residues. CDR3 nucleotides: TGTGCCAGCAGCGCAGGGGTGAACGGGGAGCTGTTTTTT. Encoded protein: CASSAGVNGELFF.

This clonotype was seen only a few times. The V gene is TRBV27, the J gene TRBJ1-2; D uncertain. V was clipped by 10 bases and J by 4 bases, with 16 bases between them. Looked up from germline, CDR1 is MNHEY and CDR2 is SMNVEV (reference sequence). CDR3 length: 13 residues. The CDR3 DNA sequence: TGTGCCACGTACTCAGAGTCGCCCTATGGCTACACCTTC. The encoded protein is CATYSESPYGYTF.

This clonotype has more than one count but fewer than ten. The V and J genes are TRBV2 and TRBJ2-7; D remains ambiguous. Between the trimmed V and J ends, which lost 1 base and 2 bases, there was a span of 9 bases. The CDR3 extends over 14 amino acids. In germline, CDR1 is SNHLY, CDR2 FYNNEI. The CDR3: CASSEDWNPYEQYF. CDR3 sequence (DNA): TGTGCCAGCAGTGAAGACTGGAATCCCTACGAGCAGTACTTC.

A few counts support this clonotype. V usage is TRBV5-1 and J usage is TRBJ2-1; D is unresolved. Germline-derived CDR1 and CDR2 are SGHRS and YFSETQ. This CDR3 region has 15 residues. Trimming cost V 2 bases and J 0 bases, with 9 bases left between them. This CDR3 reads CASSFRQNSYNEQFF. CDR3 DNA sequence: TGCGCCAGCAGCTTTAGGCAGAACTCCTACAATGAGCAGTTCTTC.

In this sample, this clonotype turned up many times. In DNA, the CDR3 is TGTGCCAGCAGTTATCCGGGACTAGGTGGGGTGAATGAGCAGTTCTTC. This encodes CASSYPGLGGVNEQFF. The chain combines TRBV2 with TRBJ2-1, with TRBD2 matching 8 bases. Germline-derived CDR1 and CDR2 are SNHLY and FYNNEI. This CDR3 comprises 16 residues. Trimming took 5 bases from V and 7 from J; bases not matched to a gene: 13.

The chain uses TRBV6-5 and TRBJ2-3; D remains unclear. Germline V gene sequence: CDR1 MNHEY, CDR2 SVGAGI. The length of the CDR3 is 15 residues. V shed 0 bases and J shed 0 bases, with 7 bases lying between them. The CDR3 protein is CASSYSSLSTDTQYF. The CDR3 DNA sequence: TGTGCCAGCAGTTACTCGTCGCTTAGCACAGATACGCAGTATTTT.

This clonotype was detected a few times. The chain employs TRBV5-1 and TRBJ2-7, with D maybe TRBD1 (5 bases). V was clipped by 0 bases and J by 1 base, with 11 bases between them. Germline V gene data show CDR1 as SGHRS and CDR2 as YFSETQ. The CDR3 runs to 15 residues. The DNA for the CDR3 is TGCGCCAGCAGCTTGGACGTGGGGCCGTCCTACGAGCAGTACTTC. Its protein product is CASSLDVGPSYEQYF.

This chain joins TRBV9 and TRBJ2-5; TRBD1 agrees at 7 bases. The ends lost 3 bases at V and 3 bases at J; junction bases unmatched: 5. In germline, CDR1 is SGDLS, CDR2 YYNGEE. The CDR3 has 14 amino acids. The CDR3 DNA is TGTGCCAGCAGCGCGACCGGGACAGAAGAGACCCAGTACTTC. It translates to CASSATGTEETQYF.

V and J are TRBV6-5 and TRBJ1-2; D is ambiguous. V lost 0 bases to trimming and J lost 5 bases, with 13 bases between them. The CDR3 runs 15 residues. Germline-derived CDR1 and CDR2 are MNHEY and SVGAGI. This chain's CDR3 is CASSYSRNGGYGYTF. DNA of the CDR3: TGTGCCAGCAGTTACTCTAGGAACGGTGGATATGGCTACACCTTC.

This clonotype appeared a few times. This chain links TRBV4-3 with TRBJ2-2, with a possible D match to TRBD2 (5 bases). Looked up from germline, CDR1 is LGHNA and CDR2 is YSLEER. Trimming stripped 0 bases from V and 2 bases from J, with 16 bases between. This CDR3 is 18 amino acids long. CDR3 residues: CASSQETEGELNTGELFF. In DNA, the CDR3 is TGCGCCAGCAGCCAAGAAACAGAGGGCGAACTAAACACCGGGGAGCTGTTTTTT.